Each of the 30 T cell receptor beta chains below was sequenced from the same sample in a study of PD-L1 blockade in urothelial cancer. The protocol was immunoSEQ multiplex PCR, while the TCRdb copy is restricted to in-frame clones and leaves out a portion. Seen here are around 100,000 clones, about 85% observed once, and the top ten hold more than 2%. Sequenced material: PBMCs, taken around atezolizumab (anti-PD-L1) treatment. These receptors all stem from a man in his fifties with urothelial cancer.

The V and J genes are TRBV25-1 and TRBJ2-1, with 9 bases fitting TRBD2. The CDR3 sequence is 15 residues long. The V gene end was trimmed by 4 bases and the J gene end by 6 bases; junction bases not matched to a gene: 7. CDR1 and CDR2 (germline): MGHDK, SYGVNS. The CDR3 nucleotides are TGTGCCAGCAGTGCTGCGGGAGGGCCTTTCAATGAGCAGTTCTTC. Translated, it gives CASSAAGGPFNEQFF.

The chain joins TRBV4-2 to TRBJ1-5, with 10 bases matching TRBD1. The CDR3 has 15 amino acids. V was clipped by 3 bases and J by 5 bases; unmatched bases: 4. The germline gives CDR1 LGHNA, CDR2 YNFKEQ. The CDR3 DNA follows: TGTGCCAGCAGCCAGGGAGGACAGGGGGATCAGCCCCAGCATTTT. It yields the protein CASSQGGQGDQPQHF.

Remarks on this clone: Germline is not matched at one junction end, which may reflect a read error. The chain uses TRBV4-2 and TRBJ1-2, with D possibly matching TRBD1 (5 bases). The CDR3 has 14 amino acids. From germline, CDR1 is LGHNA and CDR2 YNFKEQ. The CDR3 sequence: CASSQAGGNYGCTF. CDR3 DNA: TGTGCCAGCAGCCAAGCCGGGGGGAACTATGGCTGCACCTTC.

The V gene is TRBV6-6, the J gene TRBJ2-3, with TRBD2 identical over 8 bases. CDR3 length: 15 amino acids. CDR1 is MNHNY, CDR2 SVGAGI, per germline (reference sequence). Losses at the gene ends were 9 bases for V and 1 base for J; bases not matched to a gene: 9. The CDR3, as DNA: TGTGCCAGTTCTTATAGCGGGACGGGCACAGATACGCAGTATTTT. Protein sequence: CASSYSGTGTDTQYF.

V is TRBV5-1 and J is TRBJ2-3; possible D gene TRBD2, 5 bases. The CDR3 has 16 amino acids. From germline, CDR1 is SGHRS and CDR2 YFSETQ. The V and J ends lost 4 bases and 6 bases respectively, with 21 bases between them. Written as DNA, the CDR3 is TGCGCCAGCAGCCCTGTGGACCGAGGGCCCGGGGATACGCAGTATTTT. It yields the protein CASSPVDRGPGDTQYF.

The CDR3 is CASSLGSSGITEAFF. CDR3 nucleotide sequence: TGCGCCAGCAGCTTGGGGTCTTCCGGGATCACTGAAGCTTTCTTT. The chain carries TRBV5-1 and TRBJ1-1; D is unresolved. Trimming removed 0 bases from V and 4 bases from J, with 13 bases in between. CDR3 length: 15 amino acids. Germline CDR1 SGHRS, CDR2 YFSETQ.

This chain links TRBV27 with TRBJ1-1, with 8 positions matching TRBD1. This CDR3 has 15 amino acids. The germline V gene has CDR1 MNHEY and CDR2 SMNVEV (reference sequence). V shed 2 bases and J 0 bases; nucleotides not matched to a gene: 2. CDR3 region: CASSLRTGLNTEAFF. The CDR3 region has the DNA TGTGCCAGCAGTTTAAGGACAGGGTTGAACACTGAAGCTTTCTTT.

The chain combines TRBV7-8 with TRBJ1-6; TRBD1 aligns across 9 bases. The CDR3 is 16 amino acids. Germline lookup yields CDR1 SGHVS and CDR2 FQNEAQ. The junction had 13 bases not matched to a gene; V was cut back by 2 bases and J by 14 bases. DNA of the CDR3: TGTGCCAGCAGCTTAAAAGGGACAGGGCCCGGTGGGGCCCTCCACTTT. This translates into CASSLKGTGPGGALHF.

The sample holds one count of this clone. The V and J genes are TRBV7-2 and TRBJ2-7; TRBD2 agrees at 11 bases. This CDR3 has 15 residues. The V segment lost 1 base and the J segment 6 bases; nucleotides outside the gene matches: 5. The germline V gene has CDR1 SGHTA and CDR2 FQGNSA. The chain's CDR3 is CASSLGTSGPSEQYF. In DNA form, the CDR3 reads TGTGCCAGCAGCTTAGGGACTAGCGGGCCCAGCGAGCAGTACTTC.

The genes are TRBV7-2 and TRBJ2-7; TRBD1 matches at 8 bases. This CDR3 spans 14 amino acids. V gave up 5 bases and J gave up 4 bases; unmatched junction bases: 7. Germline loops: CDR1 SGHTA, CDR2 FQGNSA. The CDR3 nucleotides are TGTGCCAGCAGCCCTACTCAGGGGGCGTACGAGCAGTACTTC. Translating it yields CASSPTQGAYEQYF.

This chain joins TRBV2 and TRBJ1-5; perhaps TRBD1 as D (6 bases). V was clipped by 4 bases and J by 0 bases, with 16 bases between them. Germline V CDR1 and CDR2: SNHLY, FYNNEI. The CDR3 has 17 residues. CDR3 nucleotides: TGTGCCAGCAGTGTTCCGGGACAAAGTTATAGCAATCAGCCCCAGCATTTT. Translation gives CASSVPGQSYSNQPQHF.

The CDR3 is CASSLLAGTTDTQYF. In DNA, the CDR3 is TGCGCCAGCAGCCTACTAGCGGGGACCACAGATACGCAGTATTTT. This chain uses TRBV4-1 with TRBJ2-3, with 10 nucleotides matching TRBD2. The CDR3 is 15 amino acids. The germline V gene encodes CDR1 MGHRA and CDR2 YSYEKL. Trimming cost V 4 bases and J 2 bases; bases outside gene matches: 3.

The CDR3 DNA reads as TGTGCCAGCAGCCTACAGGGTCCGCCTGAAGCTTTCTTT. Translated, it gives CASSLQGPPEAFF. The chain has TRBV28 and TRBJ1-1, with D possibly being TRBD1 (6 bases). There are 13 residues in the CDR3. Germline V gene lookup returns CDR1 MDHEN and CDR2 SYDVKM. Trimming removed 6 bases from V and 6 bases from J, with 14 bases in between.

V gene TRBV27 combines with J gene TRBJ2-7; TRBD2 matches at 12 bases. The germline V gene has CDR1 MNHEY and CDR2 SMNVEV (reference sequence). This CDR3 has 16 residues. V gave up 0 bases and J gave up 4 bases; unmatched junction bases: 4. The CDR3 region is CASSLSSGTSGYEQYF. DNA for the CDR3: TGTGCCAGCAGTTTATCCTCCGGGACTAGCGGGTACGAGCAGTACTTC.

The rearrangement links TRBV4-2 to TRBJ2-1; 9 bases are shared with TRBD2. This CDR3 contains 16 residues. The trim removed 4 bases at V and 2 bases at J, leaving 6 bases unmatched. CDR1 LGHNA and CDR2 YNFKEQ come from the germline V gene. The CDR3 sequence: CASSPLSGSTYNEQFF. DNA for the CDR3: TGTGCCAGCAGCCCACTTAGCGGGAGCACCTACAATGAGCAGTTCTTC.

The rearrangement links TRBV11-2 to TRBJ2-5, with D perhaps TRBD1 (5 bases). The CDR3 totals 15 residues. CDR1 and CDR2 from the germline V gene are SGHAT and FQNNGV. V was trimmed by 4 bases and J by 4 bases, leaving 16 bases between them. CDR3 coding DNA: TGTGCCAGCAGCTCCATGGCCCACCAGGGAGAGACCCAGTACTTC. It encodes CASSSMAHQGETQYF.

The rearrangement joins TRBV18 to TRBJ1-2; 10 nucleotides match TRBD1. V gave up 3 bases and J gave up 8 bases; unmatched junction bases: 12. Germline V gene sequence: CDR1 KGHSH, CDR2 LQKENI. This CDR3 region has 16 residues. The CDR3: CASSPSDRGRIEGYTF. In nucleotides, the CDR3 is TGTGCCAGCTCACCGAGCGACAGGGGGCGGATAGAGGGCTACACCTTC.

This chain uses TRBV6-5 with TRBJ2-7, with a weak D call TRBD2 (6 bases). The CDR3 covers 16 residues. V lost 0 bases, J lost 4 bases, and 16 bases lay in between. In germline, CDR1 is MNHEY, CDR2 SVGAGI. The CDR3 loop reads CASSYSPGLARYEQYF. The CDR3, as DNA: TGTGCCAGCAGTTACTCCCCCGGGCTAGCGAGGTACGAGCAGTACTTC.

The sample holds one count of this clone. This chain connects TRBV4-2 to TRBJ2-3; the match to TRBD2 covers 8 bases. Germline CDR1 LGHNA, CDR2 YNFKEQ. J lost 0 bases, V lost 2 bases, and 7 bases had no gene match. This CDR3 region has 17 residues. This chain's CDR3 is CASSQLASGSSTDTQYF. The CDR3 DNA reads as TGTGCCAGCAGCCAACTCGCGAGCGGGAGTAGCACAGATACGCAGTATTTT.

The V and J genes are TRBV6-1 and TRBJ2-1; tentative D call: TRBD2 (5 bases). This CDR3 has 10 residues. V gave up 9 bases and J gave up 12 bases, with 12 bases separating them. The germline gives CDR1 MNHNS, CDR2 SASEGT. CDR3 region: CASKKGGQFF. CDR3 coding DNA: TGTGCCAGTAAAAAAGGAGGGCAGTTCTTC.

The chain joins TRBV2 to TRBJ2-3, with TRBD2 as a possible D gene (5 bases). Germline V lookup: CDR1 SNHLY, CDR2 FYNNEI. The CDR3 covers 16 residues. V lost 3 bases and J lost 0, with 13 bases in between. This CDR3 reads CASSESSSTSTDTQYF. The DNA of the CDR3 is TGTGCCAGCAGTGAGTCGTCTAGCACTAGCACAGATACGCAGTATTTT.

The J gene is TRBJ2-7, the V gene TRBV18; D is possibly TRBD1 (6 bases). Germline V gives CDR1 KGHSH, CDR2 LQKENI. Trimming stripped 6 bases from V and 2 bases from J, with 14 bases between. The CDR3 has 14 residues. CDR3 DNA: TGTGCCAGCTCCCGACAGGAGAACACCTACGAGCAGTACTTC. Translated: CASSRQENTYEQYF.

Details on this clone: One junction end does not reproduce the germline sequence, and a read error may be involved. This sample also contains other DNA sequences that code for the same CDR3. The rearrangement links TRBV5-6 to TRBJ1-4; 8 positions match TRBD1. Per germline, CDR1 SGHDT and CDR2 YYEEEE. The CDR3 loop spans 17 amino acids. The CDR3 DNA reads TGTGCTAGCAGCCGGACAGGGAATTGGGTCACTAATGAAAAACTGTTTTTT. Translated, it gives CASSRTGNWVTNEKLFF.

The chain is built from TRBV6-5 and TRBJ2-1; TRBD1 is a possible D gene (5 bases). This CDR3 comprises 12 residues. Germline CDR1 reads MNHEY; CDR2 reads SVGAGI. The V end lost 5 bases, the J end lost 7 bases, and 9 bases lay between the germline ends. The DNA for the CDR3 is TGTGCCAGCAGTCCAGGGAAGAATGAGCAGTTCTTC. Amino acids: CASSPGKNEQFF.

The J gene is TRBJ2-5, the V gene TRBV7-3, with D possibly being TRBD2 (7 bases). The ends were cut back, 0 bases at V and 10 bases at J, with 12 bases in the middle. The CDR3 is made up of 13 amino acids. The germline CDR1 and CDR2 sequences are SGHTA and FQGTGA. The CDR3 is CASSLTGAGVQYF. In DNA, the CDR3 is TGTGCCAGCAGCTTAACGGGGGCGGGGGTCCAGTACTTC. The full variable domain, its missing parts supplied by reference TRBV7-3 and TRBJ2-5, is GAGVSQTPSNKVTEKGKYVELRCDPISGHTALYWYRQSLGQGPEFLIYFQGTGAADDSGLPNDRFFAVRPEGSVSTLKIQRTERGDSAVYLCASSLTGAGVQYFGPGTRLLVL.

V and J are TRBV5-8 and TRBJ1-1; 10 positions agree with TRBD1. The germline gives CDR1 SGHTS, CDR2 YDEGEE. The ends lost 4 bases at V and 11 bases at J; junction bases unmatched: 17. CDR3 size: 16 residues. The CDR3 coding sequence is TGTGCCAGCAGCCTCGGATTCCTCGGACAGGGGGTCGTGGCTTTCTTT. Its protein is CASSLGFLGQGVVAFF.

The chain combines TRBV30 with TRBJ2-1, with a tentative D call TRBD2 (5 bases). This CDR3 spans 16 amino acids. Germline CDR1 reads GTSNPN; CDR2 reads SVGIG (reference sequence). Trimming pared 4 bases from V and 2 bases from J, leaving 18 bases between. CDR3: CAWKSRTARAYNEQFF. CDR3 DNA sequence: TGTGCCTGGAAAAGCAGGACTGCACGAGCCTACAATGAGCAGTTCTTC.

The genes are TRBV15 and TRBJ2-1, with D uncertain. This CDR3 is built from 13 residues. In germline, CDR1 is LNHNV, CDR2 YYDKDF (reference sequence). Trimming left V 3 bases short and J 7 bases short, with 10 bases between. The CDR3 loop reads CATSRANWNEQFF. The DNA of the CDR3 is TGTGCCACCAGCAGGGCCAATTGGAATGAGCAGTTCTTC.

The chain combines TRBV5-1 with TRBJ2-5; 7 bases map to TRBD2. CDR1 is SGHRS, CDR2 YFSETQ, per germline. V lost 0 bases and J lost 0; bases outside the gene matches: 2. This CDR3 has 15 residues. This chain's CDR3 is CASSLASGDQETQYF. The DNA for the CDR3 is TGCGCCAGCAGCTTGGCTAGCGGTGACCAAGAGACCCAGTACTTC.

V and J are TRBV28 and TRBJ2-4; TRBD2 might be the D (5 bases). CDR3 length equals 13 residues. The V gene lost 6 bases and the J gene lost 6 bases, with 12 bases spanning the gap. Germline CDR1 is MDHEN and CDR2 is SYDVKM. The CDR3: CASRFGKLNIQYF. In nucleotides, the CDR3 is TGTGCCAGCAGATTCGGGAAATTAAACATTCAGTACTTC.